These T cell receptor beta chains were read from a single sample in a study of blood T cell repertoires in COVID-19. Profiled with immunoSEQ multiplex PCR; TCRdb holds only in-frame clones, not every one. The sample lists a few hundred thousand clones, around nine tenths occurring once. Sequencing was done on a sample of peripheral blood. The receptors derive from a woman in her thirties or forties who had recovered from COVID-19. CDR3s include the opening cysteine and the closing phenylalanine or tryptophan. D genes are given only for firm matches. Only some rows state a clone size, as once, few, many or a class for expanded clones.

j_gene: TRBJ2-7; v_gene: TRBV19; abundance: .; d_gene: .; CDR3nt: TGTGCCAGTAGTATGTGGGGCGACGTCCTCTACGAGCAGTACTTC; CDR3aa: CASSMWGDVLYEQYF
j_gene: TRBJ2-1; v_gene: TRBV10-3; abundance: few; d_gene: TRBD2; CDR3nt: TGTGCCGCCCAGGGAGCCAGCGGGAGGGAGGGGGATGAGCAGTTCTTC; CDR3aa: CAAQGASGREGDEQFF
j_gene: TRBJ2-2; v_gene: TRBV2; abundance: .; d_gene: .; CDR3nt: TGTGCCAGCAATAAAGAGTATACCGGGGAGCTGTTTTTT; CDR3aa: CASNKEYTGELFF
j_gene: TRBJ1-5; v_gene: TRBV6-5; abundance: .; d_gene: TRBD1; CDR3nt: TGTGCCAGCAGACTCGGGACAGGGCAGCCCCAGCATTTT; CDR3aa: CASRLGTGQPQHF
j_gene: TRBJ2-3; v_gene: TRBV18; abundance: .; d_gene: .; CDR3nt: TGTGCCAGCTCACCACCGGGAGTTCCAGATACGCAGTATTTT; CDR3aa: CASSPPGVPDTQYF
j_gene: TRBJ2-7; v_gene: TRBV5-4; abundance: .; d_gene: TRBD1; CDR3nt: TGTGCCAGCAGCTTGGTCGGGACAGGACACTACGAGCAGTACTTC; CDR3aa: CASSLVGTGHYEQYF
j_gene: TRBJ2-7; v_gene: TRBV6-5; abundance: .; d_gene: .; CDR3nt: TGTGCCAGCATCCCACCCGGACAGTACGAGCAGTACTTC; CDR3aa: CASIPPGQYEQYF
j_gene: TRBJ2-1; v_gene: TRBV7-2; abundance: .; d_gene: TRBD2; CDR3nt: TGTGCCAGCAGCTCTAGCGGGACTTTCTACAATGAGCAGTTCTTC; CDR3aa: CASSSSGTFYNEQFF
j_gene: TRBJ2-7; v_gene: TRBV5-5; abundance: .; d_gene: TRBD1; CDR3nt: TGTGCCAGCAGCTTGGTGGGGGACAGCCTCTCCTACGAGCAGTACTTC; CDR3aa: CASSLVGDSLSYEQYF
j_gene: TRBJ1-4; v_gene: TRBV12-5; abundance: .; d_gene: TRBD1; CDR3nt: TGTGCTAGTGGTTTGGGGGACAGTCCTAATGAAAAACTGTTTTTT; CDR3aa: CASGLGDSPNEKLFF
j_gene: TRBJ2-1; v_gene: TRBV5-4; abundance: .; d_gene: .; CDR3nt: TGTGCCAGCAGCTTGGCCGATCGGGAGCCTGAGCAGTTCTTC; CDR3aa: CASSLADREPEQFF
j_gene: TRBJ2-1; v_gene: TRBV11-3; abundance: .; d_gene: TRBD2; CDR3nt: TGTGCCAGCAGCTTAGTTACTAGCGGGGGAAACAATGAGCAGTTCTTC; CDR3aa: CASSLVTSGGNNEQFF
j_gene: TRBJ2-3; v_gene: TRBV4-2; abundance: .; d_gene: .; CDR3nt: TGTGCCAGCAGCCTCTCGGTGGCAGATACGCAGTATTTT; CDR3aa: CASSLSVADTQYF
j_gene: TRBJ1-5; v_gene: TRBV6-1; abundance: once; d_gene: .; CDR3nt: TGTGCCAGCAGTGAATCTACGGTTAGCAATCAGCCCCAGCATTTT; CDR3aa: CASSESTVSNQPQHF
j_gene: TRBJ2-5; v_gene: TRBV15; abundance: .; d_gene: TRBD2; CDR3nt: TGTGCCACCAGCAGAGATATACTAGCGGGAGGGGAGACCCAGTACTTC; CDR3aa: CATSRDILAGGETQYF
j_gene: TRBJ2-1; v_gene: TRBV10-3; abundance: few; d_gene: TRBD2; CDR3nt: TGTGCCATCAGTGAGCTAGCGGGAGGGCCGGGGGATGAGCAGTTCTTC; CDR3aa: CAISELAGGPGDEQFF
j_gene: TRBJ2-7; v_gene: TRBV27; abundance: .; d_gene: .; CDR3nt: TGTGCCAGCAGTAGCGGCCACGAGCAGTACTTC; CDR3aa: CASSSGHEQYF
j_gene: TRBJ1-5; v_gene: TRBV19; abundance: few; d_gene: .; CDR3nt: TGTGCCAGTAGAGCCGTCCTTGGGGGGGGTCAGCCCCAGCATTTT; CDR3aa: CASRAVLGGGQPQHF
j_gene: TRBJ2-4; v_gene: TRBV3-1/TRBV3-2; abundance: .; d_gene: TRBD1; CDR3nt: TGTGCCAGCAGCCCGGCAACAGGGGCCTACAAAAACATTCAGTACTTC; CDR3aa: CASSPATGAYKNIQYF
j_gene: TRBJ2-4; v_gene: TRBV2; abundance: .; d_gene: .; CDR3nt: TGTGCCAGCAGTGATAGGGGACTTACCAAAAACATTCAGTACTTC; CDR3aa: CASSDRGLTKNIQYF
j_gene: TRBJ2-2; v_gene: TRBV4-1; abundance: .; d_gene: TRBD2; CDR3nt: TGCGCCAGCAGCCAAACTGGACAGGCCGGACTAGCGTACACCGGGGAGCTGTTTTTT; CDR3aa: CASSQTGQAGLAYTGELFF
j_gene: TRBJ1-4; v_gene: TRBV5-5; abundance: .; d_gene: .; CDR3nt: TGTGCCAGCAGCTTTGCCGGGGTTGCACTTGGCGAAAAACTGTTTTTT; CDR3aa: CASSFAGVALGEKLFF
j_gene: TRBJ2-5; v_gene: TRBV24-1; abundance: few; d_gene: TRBD2; CDR3nt: TGTGCCACCAGTGATCCCGGACTAGCGGGAGGAGGGGAGACCCAGTACTTC; CDR3aa: CATSDPGLAGGGETQYF
j_gene: TRBJ2-5; v_gene: TRBV6-5; abundance: .; d_gene: TRBD1; CDR3nt: TGTGCCAGCACGGTTACCAGGGACAGGGGTGAGACCCAGTACTTC; CDR3aa: CASTVTRDRGETQYF
j_gene: TRBJ1-6; v_gene: TRBV27; abundance: .; d_gene: .; CDR3nt: TGTGCCAGCACCCGATGGGGGGATAGCAGAGGTTCCTATAATTCACCCCTCCACTTT; CDR3aa: CASTRWGDSRGSYNSPLHF
j_gene: TRBJ2-1; v_gene: TRBV2; abundance: .; d_gene: TRBD1; CDR3nt: TGTGCCAGCAGGGAACAGGGGGTATACAATGAGCAGTTCTTC; CDR3aa: CASREQGVYNEQFF
j_gene: TRBJ2-1; v_gene: TRBV24-1; abundance: .; d_gene: TRBD2; CDR3nt: TGTGCCACCAGTGACACTAGCGGGAGGGAAAACAATGAGCAGTTCTTC; CDR3aa: CATSDTSGRENNEQFF
j_gene: TRBJ2-2; v_gene: TRBV19; abundance: .; d_gene: TRBD1; CDR3nt: TGTGCCAGTAGTACGGGACAGAACATCGAGACCGGGGAGCTGTTTTTT; CDR3aa: CASSTGQNIETGELFF
j_gene: TRBJ1-1; v_gene: TRBV3-1/TRBV3-2; abundance: .; d_gene: .; CDR3nt: TGTGCCAGCAGCCAAGGGAGGGATACTGAAGCTTTCTTT; CDR3aa: CASSQGRDTEAFF
j_gene: TRBJ2-1; v_gene: TRBV7-9; abundance: .; d_gene: .; CDR3nt: TGTGCCAGCAGCTTAGTTGTCTTCAATGAGCAGTTCTTC; CDR3aa: CASSLVVFNEQFF
j_gene: TRBJ2-1; v_gene: TRBV7-9; abundance: .; d_gene: .; CDR3nt: TGTGCCAGCAGCTTATGGCTAGCGTCGTCCTACAATGAGCAGTTCTTC; CDR3aa: CASSLWLASSYNEQFF
j_gene: TRBJ2-2; v_gene: TRBV7-8; abundance: .; d_gene: TRBD2; CDR3nt: TGTGCCAGCAGCTTAGTTTTTAGCGGGAGCACCGGGGAGCTGTTTTTT; CDR3aa: CASSLVFSGSTGELFF